One T cell receptor (beta chain) is described in this entry. The record originates from a study of T cell changes during pregnancy in multiple sclerosis. Trimming stripped 2 bases from V and 7 bases from J, with 8 bases between. The CDR3 is 13 amino acids. Germline assignment: CDR1 MRHNA and CDR2 SNTAGT. TCRdb's table, derived via immunoSEQ multiplex PCR, lists solely in-frame clones and lacks some. The table has fewer than 50,000 clones, about 90% seen once; the top ten hold 0.55% to 0.7%. This specimen was CD4+ T cells from peripheral blood mononuclear cells, taken in the second trimester of pregnancy. This receptor was obtained from a female donor in good health, enrolled as a control in a pregnancy study. The genes are TRBV6-4 and TRBJ1-4; D remains ambiguous. Written as DNA, the CDR3 is TGTGCCAGCAGTGACAATCCAGGTGAAAAACTGTTTTTT. Its translation: CASSDNPGEKLFF.